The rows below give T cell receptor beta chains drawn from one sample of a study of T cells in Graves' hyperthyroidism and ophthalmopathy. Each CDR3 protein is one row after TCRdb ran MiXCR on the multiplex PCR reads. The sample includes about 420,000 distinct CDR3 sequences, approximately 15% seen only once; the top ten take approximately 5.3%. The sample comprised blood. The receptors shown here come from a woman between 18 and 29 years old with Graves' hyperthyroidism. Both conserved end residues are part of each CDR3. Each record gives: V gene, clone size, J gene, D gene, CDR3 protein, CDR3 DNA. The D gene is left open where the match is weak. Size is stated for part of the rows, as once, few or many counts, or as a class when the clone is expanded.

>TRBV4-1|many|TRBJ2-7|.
CASSQATTYSYEQYF
TGCGCCAGCAGCCAAGCAACGACCTACTCCTACGAGCAGTACTTC
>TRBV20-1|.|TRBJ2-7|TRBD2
CSAGTSGTSSYNEQYF
TGCAGTGCGGGGACTAGCGGAACTTCCTCCTACAATGAGCAGTACTTC
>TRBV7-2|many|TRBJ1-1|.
CASRFTGLPEAFF
TGTGCCAGCAGATTTACAGGGCTCCCTGAAGCTTTCTTT
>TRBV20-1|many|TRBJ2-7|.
CSASPSYEQYF
TGCAGTGCTAGTCCCAGCTACGAGCAGTACTTC
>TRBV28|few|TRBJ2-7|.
CASSLSFGSSYEQYF
TGTGCCAGCAGTTTATCATTTGGGAGCTCCTACGAGCAGTACTTC
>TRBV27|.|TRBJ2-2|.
CASSPTGRGTGELFF
TGTGCCAGCAGTCCAACAGGTCGCGGAACCGGGGAGCTGTTTTTT
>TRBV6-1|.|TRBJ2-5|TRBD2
CASRPRTSGIVRWKETQYF
TGTGCCAGCAGACCCCGGACTAGCGGGATCGTTAGGTGGAAAGAGACCCAGTACTTC
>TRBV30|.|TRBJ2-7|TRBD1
CAWISGQGYMHEQYF
TGTGCCTGGATCTCGGGACAGGGATATATGCACGAGCAGTACTTC
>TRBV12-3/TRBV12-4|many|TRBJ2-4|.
CASSLTDIQYF
TGTGCCAGCAGTTTAACAGACATTCAGTACTTC
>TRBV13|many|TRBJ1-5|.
CASSRNGGNQPQHF
TGTGCCAGCAGCCGAAATGGCGGCAATCAGCCCCAGCATTTT
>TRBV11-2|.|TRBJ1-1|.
CASSLDGTLEAFF
TGTGCCAGCAGCTTAGACGGGACACTTGAAGCTTTCTTT
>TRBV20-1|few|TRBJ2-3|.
CSALPEDTQYF
TGCAGTGCTTTGCCGGAAGATACGCAGTATTTT
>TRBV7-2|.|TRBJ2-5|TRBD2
CASSRTGTSGSSETQYF
TGTGCCAGCAGCCGTACCGGGACTAGCGGGAGCTCGGAGACCCAGTACTTC
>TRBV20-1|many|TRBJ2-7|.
CSARRNWDEQYF
TGCAGTGCTAGACGCAATTGGGACGAGCAGTACTTC
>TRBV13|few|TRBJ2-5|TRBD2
CASSNGLAVIQETQYF
TGTGCCAGCAGCAACGGACTAGCGGTGATACAAGAGACCCAGTACTTC
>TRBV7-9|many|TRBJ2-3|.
CASSPRWTARTDTQYF
TGTGCCAGCAGCCCCCGCTGGACTGCACGCACAGATACGCAGTATTTT
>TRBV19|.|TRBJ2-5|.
CASSIRTVGEETQYF
TGTGCCAGTAGTATAAGGACTGTCGGAGAAGAGACCCAGTACTTC
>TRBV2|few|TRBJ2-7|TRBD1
CASRGGDRGRDEQYF
TGTGCCAGCAGGGGCGGGGACAGGGGGCGGGACGAGCAGTACTTC
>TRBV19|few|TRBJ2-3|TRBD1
CASSIAQGALDTQYF
TGTGCCAGTAGTATAGCACAGGGGGCCTTGGATACGCAGTATTTT
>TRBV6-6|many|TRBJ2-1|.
CASSYARELNEQFF
TGTGCCAGCAGTTACGCACGGGAACTTAATGAGCAGTTCTTC
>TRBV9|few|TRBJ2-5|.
CASSRNFINQETQYF
TGTGCCAGCAGCCGAAACTTTATAAACCAAGAGACCCAGTACTTC
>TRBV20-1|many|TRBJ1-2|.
CSAIPTGSNYGYTF
TGCAGTGCTATACCGACAGGATCTAACTATGGCTACACCTTC
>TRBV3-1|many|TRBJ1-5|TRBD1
CASSRDRGGNQPQHF
TGTGCCAGCAGCCGAGACAGGGGAGGCAATCAGCCCCAGCATTTT
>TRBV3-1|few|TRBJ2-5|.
CASSQGQKATQETQYF
TGTGCCAGCAGCCAAGGTCAAAAAGCGACCCAAGAGACCCAGTACTTC
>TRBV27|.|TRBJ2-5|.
CASSLVDNQETQYF
TGTGCCAGCAGTTTGGTGGACAACCAAGAGACCCAGTACTTC
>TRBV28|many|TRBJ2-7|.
CASNLRSDRAGYEQYF
TGTGCCAGCAACCTCCGTTCCGACAGGGCGGGGTACGAGCAGTACTTC
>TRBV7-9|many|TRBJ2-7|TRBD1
CASTAGTGRGEQYF
TGTGCCAGCACCGCCGGGACAGGCAGAGGTGAGCAGTACTTC
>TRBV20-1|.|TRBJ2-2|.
CSAEGVRGNTGELFF
TGCAGTGCTGAGGGGGTCAGGGGGAACACCGGGGAGCTGTTTTTT
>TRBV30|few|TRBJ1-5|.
CAWSPLGLGINQPQHF
TGTGCCTGGAGTCCCCTAGGATTAGGGATAAATCAGCCCCAGCATTTT
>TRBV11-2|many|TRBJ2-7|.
CASSLELGFRYEQYF
TGTGCCAGCAGCTTAGAGCTGGGGTTTCGGTACGAGCAGTACTTC
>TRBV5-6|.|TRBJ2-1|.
CASSRDHNEQFF
TGTGCCAGCAGCAGGGACCACAATGAGCAGTTCTTC
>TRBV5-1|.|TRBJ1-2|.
CASSSLEDRGRYNYGYTF
TGCGCCAGCAGCTCTCTCGAGGACCGGGGCAGATATAACTATGGCTACACCTTC
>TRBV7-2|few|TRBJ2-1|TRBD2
CASSISGNSYNEQFF
TGTGCCAGCAGCATCAGCGGGAACTCCTACAATGAGCAGTTCTTC
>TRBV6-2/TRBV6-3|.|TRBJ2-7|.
CASKPGVGSYEQYF
TGTGCCAGCAAGCCAGGGGTCGGCTCCTACGAGCAGTACTTC
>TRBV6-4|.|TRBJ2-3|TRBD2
CASSGTSGISTDTQYF
TGTGCCAGCAGTGGGACTAGCGGGATCAGCACAGATACGCAGTATTTT
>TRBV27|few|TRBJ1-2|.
CASSFGYQGGVYDGYTF
TGTGCCAGCAGTTTTGGTTACCAGGGCGGGGTATACGATGGCTACACCTTC
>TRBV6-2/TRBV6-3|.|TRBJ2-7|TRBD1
CASSYRAGGLSYEQYF
TGTGCCAGCAGTTATAGAGCAGGGGGCTTAAGCTACGAGCAGTACTTC
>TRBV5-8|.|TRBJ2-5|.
CASSPRAQETQYF
TGTGCCAGCAGCCCGAGGGCCCAAGAGACCCAGTACTTC
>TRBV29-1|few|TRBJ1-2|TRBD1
CSVERDSHGYTF
TGCAGCGTTGAGAGGGACAGCCATGGCTACACCTTC
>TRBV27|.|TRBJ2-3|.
CASSFGAVSTDTQYF
TGTGCCAGCAGCTTTGGGGCTGTGAGCACAGATACGCAGTATTTT
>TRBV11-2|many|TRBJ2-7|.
CASTLGRESYEQYF
TGTGCCAGCACCCTCGGACGGGAGAGCTACGAGCAGTACTTC